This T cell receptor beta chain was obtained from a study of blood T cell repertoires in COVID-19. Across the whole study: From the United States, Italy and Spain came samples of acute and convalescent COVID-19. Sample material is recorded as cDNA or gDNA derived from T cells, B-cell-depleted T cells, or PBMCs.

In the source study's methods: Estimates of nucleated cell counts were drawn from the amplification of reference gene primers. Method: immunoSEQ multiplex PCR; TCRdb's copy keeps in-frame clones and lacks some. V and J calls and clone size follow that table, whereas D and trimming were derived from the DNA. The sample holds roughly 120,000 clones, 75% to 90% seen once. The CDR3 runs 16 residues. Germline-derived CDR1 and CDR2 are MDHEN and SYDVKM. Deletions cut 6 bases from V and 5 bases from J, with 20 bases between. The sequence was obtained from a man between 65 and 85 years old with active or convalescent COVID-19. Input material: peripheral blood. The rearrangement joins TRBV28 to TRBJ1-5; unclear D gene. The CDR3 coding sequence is TGTGCCAGCAGCTTACGGGCGGGGTTTCGGGATCAGCCCCAGCATTTT. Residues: CASSLRAGFRDQPQHF.